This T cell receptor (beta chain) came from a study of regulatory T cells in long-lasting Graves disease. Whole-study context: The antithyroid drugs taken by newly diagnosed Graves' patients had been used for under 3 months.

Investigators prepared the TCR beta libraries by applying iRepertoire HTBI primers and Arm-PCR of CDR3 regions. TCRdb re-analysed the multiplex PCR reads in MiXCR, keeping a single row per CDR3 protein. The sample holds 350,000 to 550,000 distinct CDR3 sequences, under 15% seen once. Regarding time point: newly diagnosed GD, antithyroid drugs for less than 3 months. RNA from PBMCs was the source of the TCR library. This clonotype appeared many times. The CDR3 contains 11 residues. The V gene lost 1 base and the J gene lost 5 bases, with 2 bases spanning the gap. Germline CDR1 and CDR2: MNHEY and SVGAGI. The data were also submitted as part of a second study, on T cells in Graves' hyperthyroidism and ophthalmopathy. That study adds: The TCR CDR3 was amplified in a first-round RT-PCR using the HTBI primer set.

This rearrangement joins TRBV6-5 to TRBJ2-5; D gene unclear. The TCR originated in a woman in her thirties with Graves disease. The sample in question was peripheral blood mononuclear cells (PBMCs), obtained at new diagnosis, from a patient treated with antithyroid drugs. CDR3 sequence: CASSYWETQYF. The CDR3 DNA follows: TGTGCCAGCAGTTACTGGGAGACCCAGTACTTC.